This T cell receptor beta chain was sequenced in a study of blood T cell repertoires in COVID-19. The overall study: Samples of COVID-19 (acute and convalescent) were obtained from the United States, Italy and Spain.

The CDR3 extends over 9 amino acids. The V end was cut by 12 bases, the J end by 3 bases, with 4 bases between. Germline V gene sequence: CDR1 KGHDR, CDR2 SFDVKD. This clone appeared a single time. Profiled with immunoSEQ multiplex PCR; TCRdb holds only in-frame clones, not every one. The table lists about 63,000 clones, roughly 85% of them singletons. The chain is built from TRBV24-1 and TRBJ2-5; D not resolved. The TCR was taken from a human donor in a cohort sampled during active COVID-19. Sequencing was done on a sample of peripheral blood. CDR3 loop: CAVKETQYF. For the CDR3, the DNA is TGTGCCGTCAAAGAGACCCAGTACTTC.